This T cell receptor (beta chain) was recorded in a study of CD8 T cells in ankylosing spondylitis. Points from the study as a whole: From matched ankylosing spondylitis synovial fluid, disease-linked clones were reportedly recovered at significantly enriched levels. Fewer than 10 highly homologous variants formed a TCR beta motif that appeared characteristic of ankylosing spondylitis blood. CD8+ cells made up the disease-linked clones, which were relatively rare in peripheral blood.

The CDR3 length is 13 residues. From germline, CDR1 is SGHTA and CDR2 FQGTGA. Trimming removed 4 bases from V and 0 bases from J, with 6 bases in between. The authors made TCR beta libraries by quantitative 5'-RACE with molecular barcodes. TCRdb re-analysed the 5' RACE reads in MiXCR, keeping a single row per CDR3 protein. The sample yields more than 150,000 distinct CDR3 sequences, roughly 20% seen once. A remark on this clonotype: Its specificity is unknown.

The clonotype comes from a male donor between 10 and 30 years old with ankylosing spondylitis or in good health (not recorded which). The genes are TRBV7-3 and TRBJ2-5, with D perhaps matching TRBD2 (5 bases). The sequencing input was blood, either unsorted or a sorted T cell fraction (not recorded which). The CDR3 here is CASSSTNQETQYF. The DNA for the CDR3 is TGTGCCAGCAGCTCGACTAACCAAGAGACCCAGTACTTC.